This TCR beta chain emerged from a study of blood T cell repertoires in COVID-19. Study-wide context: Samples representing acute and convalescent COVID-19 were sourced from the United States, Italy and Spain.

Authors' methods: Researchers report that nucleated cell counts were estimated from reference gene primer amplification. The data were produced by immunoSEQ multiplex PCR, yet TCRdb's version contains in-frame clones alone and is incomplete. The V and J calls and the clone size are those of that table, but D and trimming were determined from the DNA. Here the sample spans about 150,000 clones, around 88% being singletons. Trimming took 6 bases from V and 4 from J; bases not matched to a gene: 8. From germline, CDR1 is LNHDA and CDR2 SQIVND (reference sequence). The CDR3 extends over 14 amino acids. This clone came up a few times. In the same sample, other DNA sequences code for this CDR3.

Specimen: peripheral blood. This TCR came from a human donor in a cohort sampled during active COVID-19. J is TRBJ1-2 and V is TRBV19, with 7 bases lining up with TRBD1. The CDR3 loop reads CASSSRGQGYGYTF. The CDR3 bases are TGTGCCAGTAGCTCGAGGGGGCAGGGCTATGGCTACACCTTC.